Given below is one T cell receptor (beta chain) in context. What it binds is not known. This sample was included in a study of T cell responses to AZD1222 COVID-19 vaccine. Across the whole study: The analysis combined second doses at about 4 or about 12 weeks.

Profiling relied on immunoSEQ multiplex PCR, and the TCRdb table lists in-frame clones only, not all of them. This sample has 150,000 to 200,000 clones, with over 80% found just once. The CDR3 is made up of 14 amino acids. J was trimmed by 0 bases and V by 4 bases; bases with no gene match: 2. Germline V gene data show CDR1 as LGHDT and CDR2 as YNNKEL (reference sequence). Broader study findings: Once two AZD1222 doses were given, Spike-specific TCR breadth and depth went up. None of the repertoires were sampled until the peak T cell response had passed. Donors were mostly white British, more females; clonal diversity possibly underestimated.

This chain links TRBV3-1 (or the pseudogene TRBV3-2) with TRBJ2-5, with 7 bases fitting TRBD1. The input for sequencing was peripheral blood, taken on day 0 of AZD1222 vaccination. The TCR comes from an adult in good health. The CDR3 loop reads CASSRDRDQETQYF. CDR3 nucleotides: TGTGCCAGCAGCCGTGACAGGGACCAAGAGACCCAGTACTTC.